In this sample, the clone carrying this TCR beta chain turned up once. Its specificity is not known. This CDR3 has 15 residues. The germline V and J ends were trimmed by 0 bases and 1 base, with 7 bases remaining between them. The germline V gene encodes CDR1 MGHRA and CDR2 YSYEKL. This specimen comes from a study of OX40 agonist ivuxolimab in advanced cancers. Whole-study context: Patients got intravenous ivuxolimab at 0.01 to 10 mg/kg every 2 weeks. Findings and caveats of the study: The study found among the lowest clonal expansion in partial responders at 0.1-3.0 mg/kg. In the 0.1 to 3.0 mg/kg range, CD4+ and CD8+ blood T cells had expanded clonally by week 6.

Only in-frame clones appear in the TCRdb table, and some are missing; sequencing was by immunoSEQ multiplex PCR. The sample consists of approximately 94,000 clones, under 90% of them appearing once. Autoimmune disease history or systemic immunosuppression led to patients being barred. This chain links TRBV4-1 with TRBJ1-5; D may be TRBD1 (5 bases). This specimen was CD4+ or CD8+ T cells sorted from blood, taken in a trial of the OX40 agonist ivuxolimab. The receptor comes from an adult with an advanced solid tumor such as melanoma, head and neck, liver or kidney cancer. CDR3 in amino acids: CASSQEDRSNQPQHF. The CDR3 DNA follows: TGCGCCAGCAGCCAAGAAGACAGAAGCAATCAGCCCCAGCATTTT.